This T cell receptor (beta chain) derives from a study of blood T cell repertoires in COVID-19. Overall study: Samples representing acute and convalescent COVID-19 were sourced from the United States, Italy and Spain.

Methods used by the authors: Nucleated cell counts were estimated from reference gene primer amplification. Libraries were prepared by immunoSEQ multiplex PCR; TCRdb keeps only in-frame clonotypes and omits some of them. The V and J calls and clone size were taken over from that table, and D and trimming were inferred from the DNA. This sample carries about 63,000 clones, more than 75% of them seen once, and the ten largest clones take approximately 55%. The receptor was derived from a woman older than 75 with acute or convalescent COVID-19. The sequencing input was peripheral blood.

The CDR3 DNA reads as TGTGCCAGCAGCCAAGCGTTAGCGGGAGTCGGTGAGCAGTTCTTC. Encoded protein: CASSQALAGVGEQFF. The chain combines TRBV4-2 with TRBJ2-1; TRBD2 aligns across 9 bases. The CDR3 covers 15 residues. CDR1 is LGHNA and CDR2 is YNFKEQ in the germline V gene. J gave up 9 bases and V 1 base, and 7 bases lay outside the gene matches.